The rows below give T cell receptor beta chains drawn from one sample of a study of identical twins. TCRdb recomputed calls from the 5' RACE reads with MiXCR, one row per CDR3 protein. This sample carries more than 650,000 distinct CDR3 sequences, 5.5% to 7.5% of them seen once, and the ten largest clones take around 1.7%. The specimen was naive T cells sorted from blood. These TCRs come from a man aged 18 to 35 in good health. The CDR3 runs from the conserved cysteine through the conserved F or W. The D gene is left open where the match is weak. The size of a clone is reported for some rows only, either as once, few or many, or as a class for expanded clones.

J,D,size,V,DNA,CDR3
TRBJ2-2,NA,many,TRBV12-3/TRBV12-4,TGTGCCAGCAGTCCGATACCCGGGGAGCTGTTTTTT,CASSPIPGELFF
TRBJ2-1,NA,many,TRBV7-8,TGTGCCAGCAGCTTAGCGGTGGGGACCCTTGATGAGCAGTTCTTC,CASSLAVGTLDEQFF
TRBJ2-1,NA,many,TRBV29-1,TGCAGCGTCGAAGGACATCCAAGCGCCTACAATGAGCAGTTCTTC,CSVEGHPSAYNEQFF
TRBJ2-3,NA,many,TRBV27,TGTGCCAGCAGATCAGCGGACACAGATACGCAGTATTTT,CASRSADTDTQYF
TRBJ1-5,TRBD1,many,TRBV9,TGTGCCAGCAGCGCCGGACAGGGACAATATAGCAATCAGCCCCAGCATTTT,CASSAGQGQYSNQPQHF
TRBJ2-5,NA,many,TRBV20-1,TGCAGTAAGAGGACCCAAGAGACCCAGTACTTC,CSKRTQETQYF
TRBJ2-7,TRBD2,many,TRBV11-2,TGTGCCAGCAGCGCAGGGTCCTTTGAACTAGCGGCCTCCTACGAGCAGTACTTC,CASSAGSFELAASYEQYF
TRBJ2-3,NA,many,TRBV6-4,TGTGCCAGCAGTGAGGTTGGAACAGATACGCAGTATTTT,CASSEVGTDTQYF
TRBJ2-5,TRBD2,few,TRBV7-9,TGTGCCAGCAGCTTAGCGACTAGCTCGCAAGAGACCCAGTACTTC,CASSLATSSQETQYF
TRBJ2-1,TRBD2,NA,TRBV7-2,TGTGCCAGCAGCGAGAGTTTGGCGGGAGGGCCCTACAATGAGCAGTTCTTC,CASSESLAGGPYNEQFF
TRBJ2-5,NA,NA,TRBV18,TGTGCCAGCTCACCACCGGAGGGTCTCGAGACCCAGTACTTC,CASSPPEGLETQYF
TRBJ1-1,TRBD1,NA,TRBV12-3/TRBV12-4,TGTGCCAGCAGTCCGACGGGACAGACCATGAACACTGAAGCTTTCTTT,CASSPTGQTMNTEAFF
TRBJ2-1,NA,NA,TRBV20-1,TGCAGTGCTAGAATCCGACTCGGAGAGCAGTTCTTC,CSARIRLGEQFF
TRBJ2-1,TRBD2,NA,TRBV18,TGTGCCAGCTCACCACCGACTAGCGGAAATTCCTACAATGAGCAGTTCTTC,CASSPPTSGNSYNEQFF
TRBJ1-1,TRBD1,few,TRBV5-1,TGCGCCAGTGGGACAGGGAGGACTGAAGCTTTCTTT,CASGTGRTEAFF